This T cell receptor (beta chain) was obtained from a study of T cell responses to AZD1222 COVID-19 vaccine. Study details: Whether given at about 4 or about 12 weeks, second doses were pooled. Study conclusions and caveats: Close to half of spike-specific TCRs reportedly recognize unmutated variant regions.

The ends were cut back, 4 bases at V and 4 bases at J, with 16 bases in the middle. The length of the CDR3 is 15 residues. Germline V CDR1 and CDR2: LGHDT, YNNKEL (reference sequence). This clone was detected only a few times. What it binds is unknown. This table comes from immunoSEQ multiplex PCR, and its TCRdb copy is limited to in-frame clones, with some not included. This table holds about 100,000 clones, 87% found once. The chain has TRBV3-1 (or the pseudogene TRBV3-2) and TRBJ1-2; D unresolved. Source: peripheral blood, taken on day 0 of AZD1222 vaccination. The TCR originated in an adult in good health. For the CDR3, the DNA is TGTGCCAGCAGCCCCTTATCGGTCGGTACCTATGGCTACACCTTC. Translation gives CASSPLSVGTYGYTF.